This entry is about one T cell receptor beta chain. Its antigen is not identified. Ten immunoSEQ deep assay plates were used to sequence the DNA of unsorted PBMCs. The repertoire was sequenced with immunoSEQ multiplex PCR; TCRdb's copy has only in-frame clones and lacks some. Of about 500,000 clones in the sample, approximately 71% are singletons; the top ten hold around 11%. These data originate in a study of shared clonotypes between healthy human individuals. Study observations and caveats: Clonotype sharing among the donors was expected to vary with sequencing depth.

HIV-negative, healthy adults without recent acute infections or vaccinations were the donors. V lost 1 base and J lost 4; bases outside the gene matches: 3. From germline, CDR1 is SGDLS and CDR2 YYNGEE. The CDR3 contains 15 residues. The gene calls are TRBV9 and TRBJ2-1; the match to TRBD2 covers 9 bases. The sequence was collected from a woman aged 40 to 50 in good health. Some clones in this sample may be carry-over from other donors' samples. The material sequenced was PBMCs. CDR3 in DNA: TGTGCCAGCAGCGTAACTAGCGGGCTATACAATGAGCAGTTCTTC. As protein: CASSVTSGLYNEQFF.